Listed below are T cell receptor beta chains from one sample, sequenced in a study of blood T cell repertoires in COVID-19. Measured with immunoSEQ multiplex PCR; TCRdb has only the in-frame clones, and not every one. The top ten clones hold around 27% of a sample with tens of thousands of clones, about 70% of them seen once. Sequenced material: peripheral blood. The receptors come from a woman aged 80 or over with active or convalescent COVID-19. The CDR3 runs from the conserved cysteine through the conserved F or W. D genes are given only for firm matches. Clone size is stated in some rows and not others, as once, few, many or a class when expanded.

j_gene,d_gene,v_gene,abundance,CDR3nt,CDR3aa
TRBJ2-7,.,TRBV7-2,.,TGTGCCAGCAGCTTGAGGGCAGGGGCCTACGAGCAGTACTTC,CASSLRAGAYEQYF
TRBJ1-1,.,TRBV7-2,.,TGTGCCAGCAGCTTAGGTGGCAGGCCGAACACTGAAGCTTTCTTT,CASSLGGRPNTEAFF
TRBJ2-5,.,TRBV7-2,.,TGTGCCAGCAGCTTAGCGCTGGCTGTAGAGACCCAGTACTTC,CASSLALAVETQYF
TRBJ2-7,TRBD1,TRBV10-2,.,TGCGCCAGCAGTGGAGCAGGGGGCCCCTACGAGCAGTACTTC,CASSGAGGPYEQYF
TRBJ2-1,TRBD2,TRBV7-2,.,TGTGCCAGCAGCTTACGCGGGGGAGGCAATGAGCAGTTCTTC,CASSLRGGGNEQFF
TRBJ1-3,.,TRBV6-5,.,TGTGCCAGCAGGGGCTTCTCTGGAAACACCATATATTTT,CASRGFSGNTIYF
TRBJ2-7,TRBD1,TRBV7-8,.,TGTGCCAGCGGCCGGGACAGGGTTCGCGAGCAGTACTTC,CASGRDRVREQYF
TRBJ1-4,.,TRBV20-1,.,TGCAGTGCCTCTAATGAAAAACTGTTTTTT,CSASNEKLFF
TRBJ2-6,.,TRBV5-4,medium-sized,TGTGCCAGCAGGATGATGAGCTCTGGGGCCAACGTCCTGACTTTC,CASRMMSSGANVLTF
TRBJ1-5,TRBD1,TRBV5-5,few,TGTGCCAGCCGACCAGGGGGCGTTTACACTCAGCCCCAGCATTTT,CASRPGGVYTQPQHF
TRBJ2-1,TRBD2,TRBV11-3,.,TGTGCCAGCAGCTCCGGGGGGGCTTCCTACAATGAGCAGTTCTTC,CASSSGGASYNEQFF
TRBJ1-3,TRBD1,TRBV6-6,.,TGTGCCAGCATTTTGACAGGGCTAAGCTCTGGAAACACCATATATTTT,CASILTGLSSGNTIYF
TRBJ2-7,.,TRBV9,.,TGTGCCAGCAGCGTAGAACTAGCTGGAGTCGAGCAGTACTTC,CASSVELAGVEQYF
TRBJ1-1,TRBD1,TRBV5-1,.,TGCGCCAGCAGCTTATACCCGGGACAGATGAACACTGAAGCTTTCTTT,CASSLYPGQMNTEAFF
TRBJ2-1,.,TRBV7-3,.,TGTGCCAGCAGCTTAAACGGCGGGTTCTCCTACAATGAGCAGTTCTTC,CASSLNGGFSYNEQFF
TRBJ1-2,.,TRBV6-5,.,TGTGCCAGCAGCCCACGCTCATCTAGCTATGGCTACACCTTC,CASSPRSSSYGYTF
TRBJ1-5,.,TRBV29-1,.,TGCAGCGCTTCTATAGAGTATAGCAATCAGCCCCAGCATTTT,CSASIEYSNQPQHF
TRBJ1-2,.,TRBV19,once,TGTGCCAGTAGTCTCCCGACAGAGGACTATGGCTACACCTTC,CASSLPTEDYGYTF
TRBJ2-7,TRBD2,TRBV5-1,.,TGCGCCAGCAGCGCGGGAGGGGGGAATGGAAACGAGCAGTACTTC,CASSAGGGNGNEQYF
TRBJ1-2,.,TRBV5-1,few,TGCGCCAGCAGGGACGGCGGGTCCACCTTTCTAGCTAACTATGGCTACACCTTC,CASRDGGSTFLANYGYTF
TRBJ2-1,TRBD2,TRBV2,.,TGTGCCAGCCTAGCGGGGGGGAGCTCCTACAATGAGCAGTTCTTC,CASLAGGSSYNEQFF
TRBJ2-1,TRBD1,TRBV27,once,TGTGCCAGCATGGGCGACAGGGGGTACAATGAGCAGTTCTTC,CASMGDRGYNEQFF
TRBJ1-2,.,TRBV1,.,TGCACCAGCAGCCCCCAAGAATCCCCAGACAGGGGAGGCCTCTATGGCTACACCTTC,CTSSPQESPDRGGLYGYTF
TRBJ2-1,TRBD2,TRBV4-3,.,TGCGCCAGCAGCCAAGACGCGGGGGGCTCCTACAATGAGCAGTTCTTC,CASSQDAGGSYNEQFF
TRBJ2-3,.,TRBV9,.,TGTGCCAGCAGCGGTGACTCTATATACACAGATACGCAGTATTTT,CASSGDSIYTDTQYF
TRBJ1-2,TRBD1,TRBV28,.,TGTGCCAGCAGTTTGGACTGGGACAGGTACTATGGCTACACCTTC,CASSLDWDRYYGYTF
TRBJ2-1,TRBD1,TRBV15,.,TGTGCCACCAGCAGAGATCCGGACAGGGCAAATGAGCAGTTCTTC,CATSRDPDRANEQFF
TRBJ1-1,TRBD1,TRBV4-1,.,TGCGCCAGCAGGGATACAATTCGTTGGGACAGGCTAGAGGACACTGAAGCTTTCTTT,CASRDTIRWDRLEDTEAFF
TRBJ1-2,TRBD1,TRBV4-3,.,TGCGCCAGCAGCCAAGGCGACAGGGGAGGGTCGGGCTACACCTTC,CASSQGDRGGSGYTF
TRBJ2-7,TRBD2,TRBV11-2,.,TGTGCCAGCACCTCGGAGCGGGGGAACAACGAGCAGTACTTC,CASTSERGNNEQYF
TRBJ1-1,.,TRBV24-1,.,TGTGCCACCAGGGGGGGGAACACTGAAGCTTTCTTT,CATRGGNTEAFF
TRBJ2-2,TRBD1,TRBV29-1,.,TGCAGCGTTGAACAGGGGGCTGGGAACACCGGGGAGCTGTTTTTT,CSVEQGAGNTGELFF
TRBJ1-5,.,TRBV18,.,TGTGCCAGCTCATTAGAGAGCAATCAGCCCCAGCATTTT,CASSLESNQPQHF
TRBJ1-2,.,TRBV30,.,TGTGCCTGGAACTATGGCGTCTATTATGGCTACACCTTC,CAWNYGVYYGYTF
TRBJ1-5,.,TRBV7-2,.,TGTGCCAGCAGCTCAATAGGGGGAGGGGTTTTGGAGCCCCAGCATTTT,CASSSIGGGVLEPQHF
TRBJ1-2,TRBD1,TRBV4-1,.,TGCGCCAGCAGCCAAGAGGGACAGCTATATGGCTACACCTTC,CASSQEGQLYGYTF
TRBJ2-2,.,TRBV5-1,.,TGCGCCAGCAGCTTTGGACCGGGAAACACCGGGGAGCTGTTTTTT,CASSFGPGNTGELFF
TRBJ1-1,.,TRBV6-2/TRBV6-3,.,TGTGCCAGCAGTAACGCAGGGTGGGGAAACACTGAAGCTTTCTTT,CASSNAGWGNTEAFF
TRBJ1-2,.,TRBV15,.,TGTGCCACCAGCGAGACGCGGCTAAACTATGGCTACACCTTC,CATSETRLNYGYTF
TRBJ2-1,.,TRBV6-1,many,TGTGCCAGCAGTGACCGGGAGGGGGCTCGAAATGAGCAGTTCTTC,CASSDREGARNEQFF
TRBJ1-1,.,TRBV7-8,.,TGTGCCAGCAGCTTCGGTACAGGGCAAACTGAAGCTTTCTTT,CASSFGTGQTEAFF
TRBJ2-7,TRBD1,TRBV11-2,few,TGTGCCAGCAGCTCGAGAGGGACAGGGGGCGTCGAGCAGTACTTC,CASSSRGTGGVEQYF
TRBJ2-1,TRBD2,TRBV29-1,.,TGCGCCTCCCTACTAAGCGGGGGGAACAATGAGCAGTTCTTC,CASLLSGGNNEQFF
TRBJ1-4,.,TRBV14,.,TGTGCCAGCACCAACGCAGCAACTAATGAAAAACTGTTTTTT,CASTNAATNEKLFF
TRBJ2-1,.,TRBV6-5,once,TGTGCCAGCAGTTACAGGGGATCAGCGTCCTACAATGAGCAGTTCTTC,CASSYRGSASYNEQFF
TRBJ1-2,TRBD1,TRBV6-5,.,TGTGCCAGCAGTTACTCCTGGGACAGGGTTGGCTACACCTTC,CASSYSWDRVGYTF
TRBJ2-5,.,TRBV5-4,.,TGTGCCAGCAGCTTGGATCAGGAGACCCAGTACTTC,CASSLDQETQYF
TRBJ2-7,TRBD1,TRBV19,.,TGTGCCACCGGACAGGGAATACGGCAGTACTTC,CATGQGIRQYF
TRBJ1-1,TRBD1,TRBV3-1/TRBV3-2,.,TGTGCCAGCAGCCAAAAGGGGCCAGGGGGCACTGAAGCTTTCTTT,CASSQKGPGGTEAFF
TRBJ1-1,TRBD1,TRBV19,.,TGTGCCAGTAGTATAGTTGAAGGGGGCGGCACTGAAGCTTTCTTT,CASSIVEGGGTEAFF
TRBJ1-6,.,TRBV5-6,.,TGTGCCAGCAGCTTGGAAGGTGGACGGAGGAATTCACCCCTCCACTTT,CASSLEGGRRNSPLHF
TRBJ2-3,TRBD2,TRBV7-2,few,TGTGCCAGCAGCTTAGTCGGCGGGGGGCAGGCAGATACGCAGTATTTT,CASSLVGGGQADTQYF
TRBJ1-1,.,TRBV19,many,TGTGCCAGTAGTATTGTGGACAGCACTGAAGCTTTCTTT,CASSIVDSTEAFF